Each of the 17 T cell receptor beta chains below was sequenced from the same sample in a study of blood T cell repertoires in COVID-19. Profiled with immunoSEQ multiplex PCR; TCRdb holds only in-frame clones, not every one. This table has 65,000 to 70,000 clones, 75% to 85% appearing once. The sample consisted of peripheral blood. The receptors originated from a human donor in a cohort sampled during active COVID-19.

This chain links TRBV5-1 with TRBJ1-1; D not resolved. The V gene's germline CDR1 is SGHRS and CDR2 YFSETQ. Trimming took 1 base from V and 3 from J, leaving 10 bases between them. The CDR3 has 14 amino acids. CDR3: CASSLLSTDTEAFF. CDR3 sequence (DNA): TGCGCCAGCAGCTTGTTATCCACAGACACTGAAGCTTTCTTT.

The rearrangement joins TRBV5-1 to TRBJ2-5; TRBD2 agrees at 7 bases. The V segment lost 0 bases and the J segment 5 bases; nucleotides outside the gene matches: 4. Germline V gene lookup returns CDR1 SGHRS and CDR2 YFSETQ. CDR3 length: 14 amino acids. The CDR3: CASSLGAGEETQYF. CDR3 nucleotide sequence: TGCGCCAGCAGCTTGGGTGCGGGAGAGGAGACCCAGTACTTC.

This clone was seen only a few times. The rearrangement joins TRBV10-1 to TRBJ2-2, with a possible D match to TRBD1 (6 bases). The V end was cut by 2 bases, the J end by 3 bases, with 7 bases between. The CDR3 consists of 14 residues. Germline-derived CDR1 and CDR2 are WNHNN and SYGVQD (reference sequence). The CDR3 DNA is TGCGCCAGCAGTGAGACAGGGTACACCGGGGAGCTGTTTTTT. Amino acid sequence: CASSETGYTGELFF.

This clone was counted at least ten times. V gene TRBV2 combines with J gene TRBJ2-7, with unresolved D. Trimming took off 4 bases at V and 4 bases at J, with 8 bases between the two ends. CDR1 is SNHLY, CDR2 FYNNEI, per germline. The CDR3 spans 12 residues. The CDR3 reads CASSGQEYEQYF. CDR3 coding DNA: TGTGCCAGCAGTGGACAAGAATACGAGCAGTACTTC. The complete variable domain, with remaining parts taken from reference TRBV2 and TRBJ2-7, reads EPEVTQTPSHQVTQMGQEVILRCVPISNHLYFYWYRQILGQKVEFLVSFYNNEISEKSEIFDDQFSVERPDGSNFTLKIRSTKLEDSAMYFCASSGQEYEQYFGPGTRLTVT.

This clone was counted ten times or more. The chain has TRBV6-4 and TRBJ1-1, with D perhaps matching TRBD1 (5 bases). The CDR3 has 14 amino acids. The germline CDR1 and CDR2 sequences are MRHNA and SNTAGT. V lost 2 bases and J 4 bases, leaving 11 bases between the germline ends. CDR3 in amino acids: CASSDVGGGTEAFF. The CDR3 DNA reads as TGTGCCAGCAGTGACGTCGGGGGAGGCACTGAAGCTTTCTTT.

CDR3 sequence: CASRLASGGYYGYTF. CDR3 sequence (DNA): TGTGCCAGCAGACTCGCATCAGGGGGCTACTATGGCTACACCTTC. V and J are TRBV28 and TRBJ1-2, with TRBD1 matching 8 bases. The ends lost 6 bases at V and 3 bases at J; junction bases unmatched: 9. This CDR3 has 15 amino acids. Germline V lookup: CDR1 MDHEN, CDR2 SYDVKM.

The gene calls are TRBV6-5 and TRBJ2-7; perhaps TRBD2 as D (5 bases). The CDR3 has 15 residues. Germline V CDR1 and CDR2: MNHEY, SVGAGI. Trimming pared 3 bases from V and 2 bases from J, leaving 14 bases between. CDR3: CASSYSWAGAYEQYF. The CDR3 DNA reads TGTGCCAGCAGTTATTCGTGGGCGGGCGCCTACGAGCAGTACTTC.

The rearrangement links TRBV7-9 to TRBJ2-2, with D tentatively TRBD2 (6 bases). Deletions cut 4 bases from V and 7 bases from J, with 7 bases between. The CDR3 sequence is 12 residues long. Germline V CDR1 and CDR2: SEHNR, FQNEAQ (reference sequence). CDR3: CASSWGDGELFF. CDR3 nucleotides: TGTGCCAGCAGCTGGGGGGACGGGGAGCTGTTTTTT.

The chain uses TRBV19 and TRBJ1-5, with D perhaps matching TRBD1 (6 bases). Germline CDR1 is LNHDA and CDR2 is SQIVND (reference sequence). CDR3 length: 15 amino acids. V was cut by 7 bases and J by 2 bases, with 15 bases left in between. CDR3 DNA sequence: TGTGCCAGTACCGTGGGGGGGGCTCGCAATCAGCCCCAGCATTTT. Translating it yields CASTVGGARNQPQHF.

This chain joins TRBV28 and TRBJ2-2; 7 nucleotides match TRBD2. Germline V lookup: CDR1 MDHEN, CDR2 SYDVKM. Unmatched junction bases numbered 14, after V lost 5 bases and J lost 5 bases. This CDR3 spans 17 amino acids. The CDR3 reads CASSPAAGVGETGELFF. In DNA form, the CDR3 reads TGTGCCAGCAGTCCGGCGGCGGGAGTGGGGGAGACCGGGGAGCTGTTTTTT.

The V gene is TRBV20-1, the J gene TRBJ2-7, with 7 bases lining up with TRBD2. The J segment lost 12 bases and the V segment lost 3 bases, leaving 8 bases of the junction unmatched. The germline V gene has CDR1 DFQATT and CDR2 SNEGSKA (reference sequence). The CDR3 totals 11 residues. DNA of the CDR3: TGCAGTGCTAGGACGGGCGGGAGTTGGTACTTC. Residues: CSARTGGSWYF.

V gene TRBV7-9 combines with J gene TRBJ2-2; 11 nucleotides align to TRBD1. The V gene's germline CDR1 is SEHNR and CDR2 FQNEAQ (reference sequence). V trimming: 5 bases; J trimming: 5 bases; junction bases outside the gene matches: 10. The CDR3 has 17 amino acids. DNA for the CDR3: TGTGCCAGCAGCCTAAGGACAGGGGGCACGAGGACCGGGGAGCTGTTTTTT. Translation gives CASSLRTGGTRTGELFF.

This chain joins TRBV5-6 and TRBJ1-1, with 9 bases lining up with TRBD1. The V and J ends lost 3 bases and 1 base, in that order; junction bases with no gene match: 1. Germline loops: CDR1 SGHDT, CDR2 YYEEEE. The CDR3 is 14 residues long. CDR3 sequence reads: CASSWDRANTEAFF. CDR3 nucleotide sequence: TGTGCCAGCAGCTGGGACAGGGCGAACACTGAAGCTTTCTTT.

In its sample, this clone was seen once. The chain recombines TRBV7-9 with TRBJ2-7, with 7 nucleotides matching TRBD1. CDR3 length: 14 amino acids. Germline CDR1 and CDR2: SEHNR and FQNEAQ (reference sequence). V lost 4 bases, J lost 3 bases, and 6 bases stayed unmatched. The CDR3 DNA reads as TGTGCCAGCAGCTCCGGGACAGAGATCTACGAGCAGTACTTC. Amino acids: CASSSGTEIYEQYF. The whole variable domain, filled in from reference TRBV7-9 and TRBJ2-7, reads DTGVSQNPRHKITKRGQNVTFRCDPISEHNRLYWYRQTLGQGPEFLTYFQNEAQLEKSRLLSDRFSAERPKGSFSTLEIQRTEQGDSAMYLCASSSGTEIYEQYFGPGTRLTVT.

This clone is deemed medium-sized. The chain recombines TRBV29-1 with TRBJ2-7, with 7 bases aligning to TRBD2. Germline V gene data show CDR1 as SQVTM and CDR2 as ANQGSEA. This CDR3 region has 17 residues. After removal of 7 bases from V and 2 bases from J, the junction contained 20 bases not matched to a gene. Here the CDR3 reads CSALYSGAAKPPYEQYF. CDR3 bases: TGCAGCGCCCTGTACAGCGGGGCCGCCAAACCCCCCTACGAGCAGTACTTC.

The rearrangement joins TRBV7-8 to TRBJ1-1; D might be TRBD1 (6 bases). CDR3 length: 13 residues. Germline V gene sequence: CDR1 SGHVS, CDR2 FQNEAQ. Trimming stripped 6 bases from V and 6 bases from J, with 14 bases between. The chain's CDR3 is CASRGRGGPEAFF. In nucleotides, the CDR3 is TGTGCCAGCAGGGGACGAGGGGGACCTGAAGCTTTCTTT.

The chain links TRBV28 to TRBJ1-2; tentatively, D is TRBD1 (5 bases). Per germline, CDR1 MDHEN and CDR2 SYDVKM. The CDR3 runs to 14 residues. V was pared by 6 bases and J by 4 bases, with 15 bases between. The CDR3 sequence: CASSGPGYGYGYTF. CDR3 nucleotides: TGTGCCAGCAGCGGGCCAGGGTATGGCTATGGCTACACCTTC.